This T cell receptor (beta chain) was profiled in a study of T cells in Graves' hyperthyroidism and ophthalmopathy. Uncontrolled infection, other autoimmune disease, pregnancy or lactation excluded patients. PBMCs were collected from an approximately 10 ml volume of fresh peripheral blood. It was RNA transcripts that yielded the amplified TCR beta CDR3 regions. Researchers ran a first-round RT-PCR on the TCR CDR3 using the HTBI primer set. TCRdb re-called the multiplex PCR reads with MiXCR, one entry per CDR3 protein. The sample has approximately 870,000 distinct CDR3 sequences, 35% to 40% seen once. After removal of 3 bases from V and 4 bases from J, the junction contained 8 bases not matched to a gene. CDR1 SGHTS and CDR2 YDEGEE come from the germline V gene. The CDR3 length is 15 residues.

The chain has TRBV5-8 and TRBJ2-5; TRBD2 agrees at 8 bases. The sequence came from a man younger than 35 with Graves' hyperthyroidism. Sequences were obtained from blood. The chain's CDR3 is CASSSGTRGVETQYF. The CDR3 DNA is TGTGCCAGCAGCTCCGGGACTAGGGGTGTAGAGACCCAGTACTTC.